The rows below give T cell receptor beta chains drawn from one sample of a study of T cells in Graves' hyperthyroidism and ophthalmopathy. MiXCR, run by TCRdb on the multiplex PCR reads, gives a single entry per CDR3 protein. Here the sample spans over 700,000 distinct CDR3 sequences, 38% being singletons. The sequenced sample was blood. The receptors were sampled from a young man with Graves' hyperthyroidism. Each CDR3 is given with its conserved first and last residue. The order of the fields is J gene, V gene, D gene, clone size, CDR3 DNA, CDR3 protein. The D gene is left open where the match is weak. Clone size is stated in some rows and not others, as once, few, many or a class when expanded.

TRBJ1-4 | TRBV12-3/TRBV12-4 | TRBD1 | many | TGTGCCAGCACCCGACAGGGGATGGGTGAAAAACTGTTTTTT | CASTRQGMGEKLFF
TRBJ1-6 | TRBV14 | TRBD1 | . | TGTGCCAGCAGCCAAGTCGGGGAGACAGGGCGTTCACCCCTCCACTTT | CASSQVGETGRSPLHF
TRBJ2-7 | TRBV7-2 | TRBD2 | few | TGTGCCAGCAGCTTAGCTAAACTAGCGCTTTACGAGCAGTACTTC | CASSLAKLALYEQYF
TRBJ2-7 | TRBV15 | . | . | TGTGCCACCAGCAGAGACAGGGGAACCTCCTACGAGCAGTGCTTC | CATSRDRGTSYEQCF
TRBJ2-2 | TRBV7-9 | . | . | TGTGCCAGCGCTGGGGGACAGAACACCGGGGAGCTGTTTTTT | CASAGGQNTGELFF
TRBJ1-1 | TRBV2 | . | many | TGTGCCAGCAGTGATACCGATTTGAACACTGAAGCTTTCTTT | CASSDTDLNTEAFF
TRBJ1-4 | TRBV20-1 | . | . | TGCAGTGCTAGAATCCAGGCCCGGCAAGAAAAACTGTTTTTT | CSARIQARQEKLFF
TRBJ2-2 | TRBV10-2 | . | . | TGCGCCAGCAGTTACGGGATGGGGCCTACCTTGAACACCGGGGAGCTGTTTTTT | CASSYGMGPTLNTGELFF
TRBJ2-3 | TRBV7-2 | . | . | TGTGCCAGCAGCTCCCGGACAAGCACAGATACGCAGTATTTT | CASSSRTSTDTQYF
TRBJ2-7 | TRBV2 | . | many | TGTGCCAGCAGTGCGGGCGGCCCGCTGAGCGAGCAGTACTTC | CASSAGGPLSEQYF
TRBJ2-7 | TRBV29-1 | . | many | TGCAGCGTTGAAGAAGGGACAAGTTACGAGCAGTACTTC | CSVEEGTSYEQYF
TRBJ2-6 | TRBV20-1 | TRBD2 | many | TGCAGTGCTAGAGATTCGGCGCGGGAAGCGGGAGCGATCCTGACTTTC | CSARDSAREAGAILTF
TRBJ2-7 | TRBV7-8 | . | . | TGTGCCAGCAGCGAAGAGGCAGGCAGGACGGAGCAGTACTTC | CASSEEAGRTEQYF
TRBJ2-7 | TRBV9 | TRBD2 | few | TGTGCCAGCAGCGTAGAGACTAGCGGTTACGAGCAGTACTTC | CASSVETSGYEQYF
TRBJ1-6 | TRBV9 | . | many | TGTGCCAGCAGCGCGTCGAGTTGGGGTTGGAATTCACCCCTCCACTTT | CASSASSWGWNSPLHF
TRBJ2-7 | TRBV20-1 | TRBD2 | . | TGCAGTGCTAGAGCACAGAGCGGGGGAGACTACGAGCAGTACTTC | CSARAQSGGDYEQYF
TRBJ1-1 | TRBV5-1 | . | . | TGCGCCAGCAGCGCCACAGGAGTCGCGGGCACTGAAGCTTTCTTT | CASSATGVAGTEAFF
TRBJ2-7 | TRBV7-9 | . | . | TGTGCCAGCAGCCTACACGGGAGCTCCTACGAGCAGTACTTC | CASSLHGSSYEQYF
TRBJ2-7 | TRBV15 | . | many | TGTGCCACCAGCAGAGCGAGGGGCGCTTACGAGCAGTACTTC | CATSRARGAYEQYF
TRBJ2-7 | TRBV20-1 | TRBD2 | . | TGCAGTGGGCTAGCGGGAGAGAGGGGGGAGCAGTACTTC | CSGLAGERGEQYF
TRBJ2-5 | TRBV7-9 | . | . | TGTGCCAGCAGCGCGACAACCTCCTGGCGGGGACGAGAGACCCAGTACTTC | CASSATTSWRGRETQYF
TRBJ2-7 | TRBV20-1 | . | . | TGCAGTGCTAGAGGCTGGGTAGGAGCTTTCCAACGCTACGAGCAGTACTTC | CSARGWVGAFQRYEQYF
TRBJ1-1 | TRBV19 | . | many | TGTGCCAGTAGAGACATTGTGAACACTGAAGCTTTCTTT | CASRDIVNTEAFF
TRBJ1-5 | TRBV2 | . | . | TGTGCCAGCAGTGAACGTTGGGGGCCCCAAGAGACCCAGCATTTT | CASSERWGPQETQHF
TRBJ2-3 | TRBV2 | TRBD2 | . | TGTGCCAGCAGCGGACTAGCGGTGCGCACAGATACGCAGTATTTT | CASSGLAVRTDTQYF
TRBJ1-2 | TRBV7-9 | . | many | TGTGCCAGCAGCTCCGAGACGGGGTTCGGGGGCTACACCTTC | CASSSETGFGGYTF
TRBJ2-3 | TRBV2 | . | . | TGTGCCAGCAACCTGGGCAGGATTAACACAGATACGCAGTATTTT | CASNLGRINTDTQYF
TRBJ2-5 | TRBV7-9 | . | few | TGTGCCAGCAGCTTAGTCCCGTGGGTGGAAGAGACCCAGTACTTC | CASSLVPWVEETQYF
TRBJ1-2 | TRBV20-1 | TRBD1 | many | TGCAGTGCGCCTGGGACAGGGGACCATGGCTACACCTTC | CSAPGTGDHGYTF
TRBJ2-7 | TRBV9 | TRBD1 | few | TGTGCCAGCAGCCCAGGGACAGGGTCGGACTACGAGCAGTACTTC | CASSPGTGSDYEQYF
TRBJ1-1 | TRBV7-3 | . | . | TGTGCCAGCAGCTTAACCGGGGACACTGCAGCTTTCTTT | CASSLTGDTAAFF
TRBJ2-7 | TRBV7-2 | . | . | TGTGCCAGCAGAAGAGAAGGCTCCGGCTACGAGCAGTACTTC | CASRREGSGYEQYF
TRBJ2-7 | TRBV13 | . | many | TGTGCCAGCAGTTCGCCAGGGGCAGGGACCTACGAGCAGTACTTC | CASSSPGAGTYEQYF
TRBJ2-7 | TRBV10-1 | . | many | TGCGCCAGCAGTCCGGAGGGAAGGAGCGAGCAGTACTTC | CASSPEGRSEQYF
TRBJ1-6 | TRBV6-6 | . | few | TGTGCCAGCAGCCCTACGGGGCTTGTAGCGGATTCACCCCTCCACTTT | CASSPTGLVADSPLHF
TRBJ2-5 | TRBV19 | . | . | TGTGCCAGTAGTATGTGGGACGCACAAGAGACCCAGTACTTC | CASSMWDAQETQYF
TRBJ1-6 | TRBV11-2 | . | . | TGTGCCAGCAGCTTATGGTCTGAGAAATCACCCCTCCACTTT | CASSLWSEKSPLHF
TRBJ2-7 | TRBV20-1 | TRBD2 | few | TGCAGTGCTAACCCCACAGCGGGATACTACGAGCAGTACTTC | CSANPTAGYYEQYF
TRBJ1-5 | TRBV2 | TRBD1 | . | TGTGCCAGCAGGAACAGGGGTGTGACTAATCAGCCCCAGCATTTT | CASRNRGVTNQPQHF
TRBJ1-2 | TRBV19 | . | many | TGTGCCAGTTTCGACAGGATGGTAAACTATGGCTACACCTTC | CASFDRMVNYGYTF
TRBJ1-1 | TRBV28 | . | . | TGTGCCAGCAGTTCGGGGACGGTGATTCCTGAAGCTTTCTTT | CASSSGTVIPEAFF
TRBJ1-5 | TRBV7-8 | . | many | TGTGCCAGCAGCTTGATGGCAGGGAGCAATCAGCCCCAGCATTTT | CASSLMAGSNQPQHF
TRBJ2-5 | TRBV7-9 | . | . | TGTGCCAGCAGCCGGGCTAGTCGGCCCATGGAGACCCAGTACTTC | CASSRASRPMETQYF
TRBJ2-7 | TRBV7-2 | . | . | TGTGCCAGCAGCTTTACACTAGCCTCCCTCGAGCAGTACTTC | CASSFTLASLEQYF
TRBJ1-3 | TRBV19 | TRBD1 | many | TGTGCCAGTACCGGGACAGCCTCCTCTGGAAACACCATATATTTT | CASTGTASSGNTIYF
TRBJ2-5 | TRBV7-2 | TRBD2 | few | TGTGCCAGCAGCCGCGGGGTAGCGGGATGGGAGACCCAGTACTTC | CASSRGVAGWETQYF
TRBJ1-1 | TRBV10-3 | . | many | TGTGCCATCAGCCGCCAGGGTGATAGTGGCACTGAAGCTTTCTTT | CAISRQGDSGTEAFF
TRBJ2-7 | TRBV7-9 | TRBD1 | . | TGTGCCAGCAGCAGCATCGGACAGGGGCCCTACGAGCAGTACTTC | CASSSIGQGPYEQYF
TRBJ1-5 | TRBV7-6 | . | many | TGTGCTAGCAGCTTAGGGGGTTCAGGGGTCAATCAGCCCCAGCATTTT | CASSLGGSGVNQPQHF
TRBJ1-3 | TRBV7-2 | TRBD1 | . | TGTGCCAGCAGCCCAGAGGGACAGGGGTTTGGAAACACCATATATTTT | CASSPEGQGFGNTIYF
TRBJ1-5 | TRBV20-1 | . | few | TGCAGTGCTAGAGATGCATTGCAGACCTCGGGGCAGCCCCAGCATTTT | CSARDALQTSGQPQHF